This is a list of T cell receptor beta chains from one sample in a study of regulatory T cells in long-lasting Graves disease. TCRdb ran MiXCR on the multiplex PCR reads and lists one entry per CDR3 protein. Of approximately 540,000 distinct CDR3 sequences in the sample, approximately 12% were seen once. These data were also reused for a study on T cells in Graves' hyperthyroidism and ophthalmopathy.

This specimen consisted of peripheral blood mononuclear cells (PBMCs), obtained at new diagnosis, from a patient treated with antithyroid drugs. These receptor sequences come from a woman in her thirties with Graves disease. The CDR3 runs from the conserved cysteine through the conserved F or W. The D gene is left open where the match is weak. A clone size is listed for some rows: how often the clone was seen (once, few, many), or a class if it is expanded.

>TRBV7-6|TRBD1|TRBJ1-4|-
CASADWDRTLGLFF
TGTGCCAGCGCCGATTGGGACAGGACCCTCGGACTGTTTTTT
>TRBV13|TRBD1|TRBJ2-5|many
CASSFNTGVETQYF
TGTGCCAGCAGCTTTAATACAGGGGTGGAGACCCAGTACTTC
>TRBV24-1|TRBD2|TRBJ2-3|few
CATSRGRTSGTDTQYF
TGTGCCACCAGTCGAGGACGGACTAGCGGCACAGATACGCAGTATTTT
>TRBV20-1|-|TRBJ2-6|many
CSARESAGANVLTF
TGCAGTGCTAGAGAGTCGGCTGGGGCCAACGTCCTGACTTTC
>TRBV15|-|TRBJ2-2|few
CATSRASTGELFF
TGTGCCACCAGCAGAGCCTCGACCGGGGAGCTGTTTTTT
>TRBV10-2|TRBD1|TRBJ1-1|many
CASTQTRQGEAFF
TGCGCCAGCACCCAGACCCGACAGGGGGAAGCTTTCTTT
>TRBV5-1|TRBD2|TRBJ2-2|few
CASVASGRTGELFF
TGCGCCAGCGTCGCTAGCGGGAGAACCGGGGAGCTGTTTTTT
>TRBV10-3|TRBD2|TRBJ2-7|many
CAISPLAGEGEQYF
TGTGCCATCAGTCCCCTAGCGGGGGAGGGCGAGCAGTACTTC
>TRBV6-1|-|TRBJ1-2|many
CASSDPPIYGYTF
TGTGCCAGCAGTGACCCGCCTATATATGGCTACACCTTC
>TRBV19|TRBD2|TRBJ2-7|many
CASSPGTSGAGEQYF
TGTGCCAGTAGTCCCGGGACTAGCGGGGCGGGGGAGCAGTACTTC
>TRBV12-3/TRBV12-4|-|TRBJ2-3|-
CASSRGGVYPDTQYF
TGTGCCAGCAGTCGGGGAGGCGTATATCCGGATACGCAGTATTTT
>TRBV15|TRBD1|TRBJ1-2|many
CATSREGQGISGYTF
TGTGCCACCAGCAGAGAGGGACAGGGTATTAGTGGCTACACCTTC
>TRBV5-6|TRBD2|TRBJ2-1|-
CASSPTPGLAYNEQFF
TGTGCCAGCAGTCCGACCCCGGGACTAGCGTACAATGAGCAGTTCTTC
>TRBV6-9|TRBD2|TRBJ2-1|many
CASSYGASGNEQFF
TGTGCCAGCAGTTACGGGGCTAGCGGGAATGAGCAGTTCTTC
>TRBV20-1|-|TRBJ2-5|many
CSARGGGAQETQYF
TGCAGTGCTAGAGGTGGGGGGGCCCAAGAGACCCAGTACTTC
>TRBV9|-|TRBJ1-1|-
CASSARGGLMNTEAFF
TGTGCCAGCAGCGCCCGGGGCGGACTCATGAACACTGAAGCTTTCTTT
>TRBV2|-|TRBJ2-5|many
CASRTGFQETQYF
TGTGCCAGCAGGACGGGATTCCAAGAGACCCAGTACTTC
>TRBV28|TRBD2|TRBJ2-1|many
CAASGRARRYNEQFF
TGTGCCGCTTCGGGGAGGGCCCGACGCTACAATGAGCAGTTCTTC
>TRBV6-2/TRBV6-3|TRBD1|TRBJ2-7|many
CASSTDRGDYEQYF
TGTGCCAGCAGTACCGACAGGGGCGATTACGAGCAGTACTTC
>TRBV9|-|TRBJ1-3|many
CASSVGGTPGNTIYF
TGTGCCAGCAGCGTAGGAGGGACACCTGGAAACACCATATATTTT
>TRBV4-1|-|TRBJ2-7|-
CASRPLPEAYEQYF
TGCGCCAGCAGACCCCTACCCGAGGCCTACGAGCAGTACTTC
>TRBV11-3|-|TRBJ2-7|many
CASSLGEAYEQYF
TGTGCCAGCAGCTTAGGGGAGGCCTACGAGCAGTACTTC
>TRBV20-1|TRBD2|TRBJ2-7|-
CSAKPTSGLGQYF
TGCAGTGCCAAACCGACTAGCGGATTAGGGCAGTACTTC
>TRBV19|-|TRBJ2-6|-
CASSIPGSGANVLTF
TGTGCCAGTAGTATCCCAGGGTCTGGGGCCAACGTCCTGACTTTC
>TRBV4-1|TRBD2|TRBJ2-2|many
CASSHSIFASGTGELFF
TGCGCCAGCAGCCATTCGATATTCGCTAGCGGGACAGGGGAGCTGTTTTTT